The source of this T cell receptor beta chain is a study of T-cell memory formation after mild COVID-19. Across the whole study: TCR clusters showed largely donor specificity. Overall study findings and caveats: Most CD4+ clones that shrank were in CM and EM, while CD8+ ones turned up in EMRA. From day 15 to 85, contracting clones were balanced between CD4 and CD8, whereas later expanders leaned toward CD4+.

In the case of this clonotype: Its specificity is unknown.

Germline assignment: CDR1 KGHDR and CDR2 SFDVKD. The CDR3 runs 16 residues. V was clipped by 2 bases and J by 7 bases; unmatched bases: 7. TCRdb independently ran MiXCR on the 5' RACE reads; one entry per CDR3 protein. This sample carries fewer than 600,000 distinct CDR3 sequences, about a fifth of them seen once, and the ten largest clones take about 8.2%. This chain connects TRBV24-1 to TRBJ2-1; TRBD2 aligns across 10 bases. This TCR derives from an adult woman who had mild COVID-19 (a few samples of this study predate the infection). Cell type and time point are not known. Source material: PBMCs or a T cell subset sorted from them (not recorded which). DNA of the CDR3: TGTGCCACCAGTGATTACGGGACTAGCGCCTCAAATGAGCAGTTCTTC. It is translated as CATSDYGTSASNEQFF.